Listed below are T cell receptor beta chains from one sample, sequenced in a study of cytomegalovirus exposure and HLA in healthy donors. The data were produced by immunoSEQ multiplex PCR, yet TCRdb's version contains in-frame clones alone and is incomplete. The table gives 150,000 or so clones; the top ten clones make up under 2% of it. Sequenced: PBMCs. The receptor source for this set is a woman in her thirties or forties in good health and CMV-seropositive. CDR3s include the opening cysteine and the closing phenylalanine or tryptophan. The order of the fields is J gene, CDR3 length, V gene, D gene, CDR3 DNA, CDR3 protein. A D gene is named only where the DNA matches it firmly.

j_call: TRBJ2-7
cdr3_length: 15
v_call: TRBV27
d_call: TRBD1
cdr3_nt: TGTGCCAGCAGTTTAAATGTAGGGGGCTTCTACGAGCAGTACTTC
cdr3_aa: CASSLNVGGFYEQYF

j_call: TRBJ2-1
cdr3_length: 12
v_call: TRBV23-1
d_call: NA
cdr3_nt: TGCGCCAGCAGTCGCCTATACAATGAGCAGTTCTTC
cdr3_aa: CASSRLYNEQFF

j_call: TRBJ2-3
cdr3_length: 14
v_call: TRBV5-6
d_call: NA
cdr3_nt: TGTGCCAGCAGGCCTCCACTAGGCACAGATACGCAGTATTTT
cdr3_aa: CASRPPLGTDTQYF

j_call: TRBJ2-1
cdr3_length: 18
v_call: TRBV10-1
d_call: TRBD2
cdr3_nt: TGCGCCAGCAGTGAGTCTTGGACTAGCGGGAGTCTAGGGGATGAGCAGTTCTTC
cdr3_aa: CASSESWTSGSLGDEQFF

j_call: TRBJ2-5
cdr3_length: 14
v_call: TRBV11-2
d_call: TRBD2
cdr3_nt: TGTGCCAGCATGGCTCTAGCGGGAGAGGGGACCCAGTACTTC
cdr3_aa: CASMALAGEGTQYF

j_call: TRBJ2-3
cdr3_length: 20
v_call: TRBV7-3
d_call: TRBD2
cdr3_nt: TGTGCCAGCAGCATCATAGCCTCGAGTAGCGGGAGGGCCGGGGCAGATACGCAGTATTTT
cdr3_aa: CASSIIASSSGRAGADTQYF

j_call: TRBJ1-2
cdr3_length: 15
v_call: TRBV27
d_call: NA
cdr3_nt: TGTGCCAGCAGTTTATCGAGGAACACCCCGTATGGCTACACCTTC
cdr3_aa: CASSLSRNTPYGYTF

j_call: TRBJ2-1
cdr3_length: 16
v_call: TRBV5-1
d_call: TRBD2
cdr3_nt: TGCGCCAGCAGCTTGGAGGCTAGCGGGGTCGGGAATGAGCAGTTCTTC
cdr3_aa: CASSLEASGVGNEQFF

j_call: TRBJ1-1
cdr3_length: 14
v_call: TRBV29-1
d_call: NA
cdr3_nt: TGCAGCGTTGAGGCAGCGAAAATGGACACTGAAGCTTTCTTT
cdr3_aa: CSVEAAKMDTEAFF

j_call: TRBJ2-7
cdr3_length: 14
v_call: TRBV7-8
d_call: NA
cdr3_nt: TGTGCCAGCAGCTTCCTCGGGTCTACGTACGAGCAGTACTTC
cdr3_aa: CASSFLGSTYEQYF

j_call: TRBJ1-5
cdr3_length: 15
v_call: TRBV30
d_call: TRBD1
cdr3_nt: TGTGCCTGGAGGGCCCGTCGGACAGGCGATCAGCCCCAGCATTTT
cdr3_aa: CAWRARRTGDQPQHF

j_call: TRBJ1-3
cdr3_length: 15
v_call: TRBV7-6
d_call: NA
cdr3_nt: TGTGCCAGCAGCTTAGAGCGGGAAATGAGAAACACCATATATTTT
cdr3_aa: CASSLEREMRNTIYF

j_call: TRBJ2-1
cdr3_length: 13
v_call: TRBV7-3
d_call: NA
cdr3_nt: TGTGCCAGCAGCTTAGGACAGTCAGGTGAGCAGTTCTTC
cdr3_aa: CASSLGQSGEQFF

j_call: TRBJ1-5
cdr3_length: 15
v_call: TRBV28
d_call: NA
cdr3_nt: TGTGCCAGCAGTTTAGATTGGAGGGCAAATCAGCCCCAGCATTTT
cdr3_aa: CASSLDWRANQPQHF

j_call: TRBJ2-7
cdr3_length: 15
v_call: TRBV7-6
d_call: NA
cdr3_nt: TGTGCCAGCAGCTTGACCAACGGGGGGCTCTACGAGCAGTACTTC
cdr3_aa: CASSLTNGGLYEQYF

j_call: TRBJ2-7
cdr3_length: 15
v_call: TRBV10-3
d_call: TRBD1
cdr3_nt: TGTGCCATCAGTGAGTCGGGTGGGCAGGGGGACGAGCAGTACTTC
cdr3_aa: CAISESGGQGDEQYF

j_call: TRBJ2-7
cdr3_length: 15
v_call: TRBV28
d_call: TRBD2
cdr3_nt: TGTGCCAGCAGCCCGGCGGGAGTTCCATACTACGAGCAGTACTTC
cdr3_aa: CASSPAGVPYYEQYF

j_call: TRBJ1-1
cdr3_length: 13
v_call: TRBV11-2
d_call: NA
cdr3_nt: TGTGCCAGCAGCTTTCAGGAGGGGACTGAAGCTTTCTTT
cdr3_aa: CASSFQEGTEAFF

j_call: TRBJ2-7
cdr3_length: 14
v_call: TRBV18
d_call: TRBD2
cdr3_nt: TGTGCCAGCTCACCCCTTTTTGGGGAGGGAGAGCAGTACTTC
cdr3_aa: CASSPLFGEGEQYF

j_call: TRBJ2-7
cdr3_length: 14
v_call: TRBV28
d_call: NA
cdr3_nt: TGTGCCAGCAGTTTCCTTAGGACTTCTAGCGAGCAGTACTTC
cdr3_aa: CASSFLRTSSEQYF

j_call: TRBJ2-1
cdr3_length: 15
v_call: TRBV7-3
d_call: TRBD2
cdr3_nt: TGTGCCAGCAGCTTAGGACTAGCGGGAGTGGATGAGCAGTTCTTC
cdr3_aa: CASSLGLAGVDEQFF

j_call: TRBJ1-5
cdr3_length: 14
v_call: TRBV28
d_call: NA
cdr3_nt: TGTGCCAGCAGGCGCAGGGGCGCGGAACAGCCCCAGCATTTT
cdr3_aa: CASRRRGAEQPQHF

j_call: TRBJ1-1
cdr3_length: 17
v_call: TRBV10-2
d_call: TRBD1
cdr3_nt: TGCGCCAGTGGGAATCCGGGGACAGCCCTCGGTAGGACTGAAGCTTTCTTT
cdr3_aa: CASGNPGTALGRTEAFF

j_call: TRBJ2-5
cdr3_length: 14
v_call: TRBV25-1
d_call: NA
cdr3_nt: TGTGCCAGCAGTGACGCTCGGTCGTTGGAGACCCAGTACTTC
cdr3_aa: CASSDARSLETQYF

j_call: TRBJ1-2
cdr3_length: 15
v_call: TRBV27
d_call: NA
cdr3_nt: TGTGCCAGCAGTTTATCGGTGGGGGGACGGAATGGCTACACCTTC
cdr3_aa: CASSLSVGGRNGYTF

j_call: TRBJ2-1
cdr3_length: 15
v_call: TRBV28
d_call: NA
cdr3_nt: TGTGCCAGCACTAAATGGCGGCTCTCCTACAATGAGCAGTTCTTC
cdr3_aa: CASTKWRLSYNEQFF

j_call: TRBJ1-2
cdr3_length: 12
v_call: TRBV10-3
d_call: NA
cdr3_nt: TGTGCCATCAGTGAGTCCCTCTATGGCTACACCTTC
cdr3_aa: CAISESLYGYTF

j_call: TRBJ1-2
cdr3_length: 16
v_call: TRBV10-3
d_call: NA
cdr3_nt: TGTGCCATCAGTGATTCTCGGGTCAACGCTTCCTATGGCTACACCTTC
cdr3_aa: CAISDSRVNASYGYTF

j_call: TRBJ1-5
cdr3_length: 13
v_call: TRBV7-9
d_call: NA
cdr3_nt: TGTGCCAGCAGCACCGAAGCACATCAGCCCCAGCATTTT
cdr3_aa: CASSTEAHQPQHF

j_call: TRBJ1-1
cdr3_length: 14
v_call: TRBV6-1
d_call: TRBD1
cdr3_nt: TGTGCCAGCAGAAAATGGGACAGGGTTCCTGAAGCTTTCTTT
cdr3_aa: CASRKWDRVPEAFF

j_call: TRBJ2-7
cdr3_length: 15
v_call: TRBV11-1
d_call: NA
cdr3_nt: TGTGCCAGCAGCTTAGAGGGGCAGGGGCACTACGAGCAGTACTTC
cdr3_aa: CASSLEGQGHYEQYF

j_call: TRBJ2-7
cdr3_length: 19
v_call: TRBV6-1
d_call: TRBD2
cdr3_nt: TGTGCCAGCAGTGAAGCGTGGAGAGGCGGGAGTTATCCCTTCTACGAGCAGTACTTC
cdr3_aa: CASSEAWRGGSYPFYEQYF

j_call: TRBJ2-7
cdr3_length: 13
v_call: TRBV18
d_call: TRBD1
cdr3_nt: TGTGCCAGCTCACCAGGGACAGGAGACGAGCAGTACTTC
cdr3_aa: CASSPGTGDEQYF

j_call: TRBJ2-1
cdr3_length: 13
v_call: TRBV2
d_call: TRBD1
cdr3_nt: TGTGCCAGCAGTGCTCGGACAGGCCGCGAGCAGTTCTTC
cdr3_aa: CASSARTGREQFF

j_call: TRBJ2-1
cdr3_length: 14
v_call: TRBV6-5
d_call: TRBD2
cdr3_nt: TGTGCCAGCGGCGGGACTAGCGGGAGGGTTGAGCAGTTCTTC
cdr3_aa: CASGGTSGRVEQFF

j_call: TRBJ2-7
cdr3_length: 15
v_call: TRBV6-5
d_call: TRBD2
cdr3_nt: TGTGCCAGCAACCGTTTAGCGGGAGGGCGGTACGAGCAGTACTTC
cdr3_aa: CASNRLAGGRYEQYF

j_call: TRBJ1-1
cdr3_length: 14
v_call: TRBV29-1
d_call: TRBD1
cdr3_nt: TGCAGCGTTAGCGGACAGGGGGCGACCACTGAAGCTTTCTTT
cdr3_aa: CSVSGQGATTEAFF

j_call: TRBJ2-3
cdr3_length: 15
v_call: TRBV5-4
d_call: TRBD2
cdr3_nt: TGTGCCAGCAGCTACGGGACTAGCGGAACAGATACGCAGTATTTT
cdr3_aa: CASSYGTSGTDTQYF

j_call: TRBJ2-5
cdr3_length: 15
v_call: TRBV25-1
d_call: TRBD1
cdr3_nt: TGTGCCAGCAGTGAAATCAGGGGGTCAGGAGAGACCCAGTACTTC
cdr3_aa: CASSEIRGSGETQYF

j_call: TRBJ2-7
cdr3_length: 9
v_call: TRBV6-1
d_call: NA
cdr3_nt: TGTGCCGGAGGCTACGAGCAGTACTTC
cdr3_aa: CAGGYEQYF

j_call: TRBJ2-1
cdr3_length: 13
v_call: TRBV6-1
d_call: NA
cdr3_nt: TGTGCCAGCACCTCCGGCGGTAACAATGAGCAGTTCTTC
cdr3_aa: CASTSGGNNEQFF

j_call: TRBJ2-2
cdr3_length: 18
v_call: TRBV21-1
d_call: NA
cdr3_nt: TGTGCCAGCAGCAAAGGGCGTTTGAGCGGCCAGAACACCGGGGAGCTGTTTTTT
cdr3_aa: CASSKGRLSGQNTGELFF

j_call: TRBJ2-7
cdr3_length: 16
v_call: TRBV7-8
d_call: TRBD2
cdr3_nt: TGTGCCAGCAGCCTAAGGACTAGCGGGAGCCAACGCGAGCAGTACTTC
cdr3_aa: CASSLRTSGSQREQYF

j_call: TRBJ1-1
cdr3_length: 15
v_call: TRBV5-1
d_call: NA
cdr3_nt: TGCGCCAGCAGCTTGTCGAGAACCCGGAACACTGAAGCTTTCTTT
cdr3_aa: CASSLSRTRNTEAFF

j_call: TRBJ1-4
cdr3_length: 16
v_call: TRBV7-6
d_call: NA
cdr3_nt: TGTGCCAGCAGCGGAATAAACGGAGCAACTAATGAAAAACTGTTTTTT
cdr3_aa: CASSGINGATNEKLFF

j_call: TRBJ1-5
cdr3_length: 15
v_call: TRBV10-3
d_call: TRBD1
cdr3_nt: TGTGCCATCAGTTCCGGACAGGGGGCAGGAGAGCCCCAGCATTTT
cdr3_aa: CAISSGQGAGEPQHF

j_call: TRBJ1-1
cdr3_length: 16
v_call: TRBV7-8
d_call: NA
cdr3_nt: TGTGCCAGCAGGCCCGGGTCATACGGGATGGACACTGAAGCTTTCTTT
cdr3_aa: CASRPGSYGMDTEAFF

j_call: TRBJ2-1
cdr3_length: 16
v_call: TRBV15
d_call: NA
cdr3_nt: TGTGCCACCAGCAGATTCTTGCGCGGCTCCTACAATGAGCAGTTCTTC
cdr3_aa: CATSRFLRGSYNEQFF

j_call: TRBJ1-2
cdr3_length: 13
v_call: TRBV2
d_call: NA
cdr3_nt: TGTGCCAGCAGTGATAGTTACGGCTATGGCTACACCTTC
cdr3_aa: CASSDSYGYGYTF

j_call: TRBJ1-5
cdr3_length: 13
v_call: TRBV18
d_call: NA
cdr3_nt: TGTGCCAGCTCCCAGGACTTAAATCAGCCCCAGCATTTT
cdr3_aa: CASSQDLNQPQHF

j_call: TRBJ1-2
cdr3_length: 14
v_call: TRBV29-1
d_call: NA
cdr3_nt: TGCAGCGTTGAAGACCTGACAGAAGCCTATGGCTACACCTTC
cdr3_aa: CSVEDLTEAYGYTF

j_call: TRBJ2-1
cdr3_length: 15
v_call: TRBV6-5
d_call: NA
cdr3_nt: TGTGCCAGCAGTCGACCCGGGATCCTATACAATGAGCAGTTCTTC
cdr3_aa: CASSRPGILYNEQFF